Listed below are T cell receptor beta chains from one sample, sequenced in a study of cytomegalovirus exposure and HLA in healthy donors. Sequencing used immunoSEQ multiplex PCR; TCRdb keeps in-frame clones, though not all of them. The table includes 220,000 or so clones, approximately 80% detected once. The sample comprised PBMCs. Receptor source: a woman in her thirties in good health and CMV-seropositive. Each CDR3 is given with its conserved first and last residue. The D gene is left open where the match is weak. The size field is filled for only some rows; it gives once, few, many or a size class.

TRBV19,TRBJ2-2,-,-,CASKDLSEGTGELFF,TGTGCCAGTAAGGATTTATCCGAGGGGACCGGGGAGCTGTTTTTT
TRBV27,TRBJ2-2,-,TRBD2,CASSPTPGLAYTGELFF,TGTGCCAGCAGTCCAACTCCGGGACTAGCATACACCGGGGAGCTGTTTTTT
TRBV28,TRBJ2-3,-,TRBD2,CASTFSGSVGTDTQYF,TGTGCCAGCACCTTTAGCGGGAGTGTAGGCACAGATACGCAGTATTTT
TRBV5-1,TRBJ2-1,-,-,CASRSTWDNEQFF,TGCGCCAGCAGGTCCACCTGGGACAATGAGCAGTTCTTC
TRBV5-1,TRBJ2-2,-,-,CASSLVRSSGELFF,TGCGCCAGCAGCTTGGTACGGAGTTCTGGGGAGCTGTTTTTT
TRBV5-4,TRBJ1-1,-,TRBD1,CASSSDGQVRDTEAFF,TGTGCCAGCAGCTCAGACGGACAGGTGAGAGACACTGAAGCTTTCTTT
TRBV27,TRBJ2-2,-,TRBD2,CASRTLAANTGELFF,TGTGCCAGCAGAACACTAGCGGCGAACACCGGGGAGCTGTTTTTT
TRBV11-3,TRBJ2-3,-,TRBD2,CATKLAGGTDTQYF,TGTGCCACAAAACTAGCGGGAGGCACAGATACGCAGTATTTT
TRBV5-1,TRBJ1-4,once,-,CASSWTGGPNEKLFF,TGCGCCAGCAGCTGGACGGGGGGCCCTAATGAAAAACTGTTTTTT
TRBV12-5,TRBJ2-7,-,-,CASGWSAEQYF,TGTGCTAGTGGATGGTCCGCGGAGCAGTACTTC
TRBV6-5,TRBJ1-1,once,TRBD1,CASSYSTGGGTEAFF,TGTGCCAGCAGTTACTCAACAGGGGGAGGCACTGAAGCTTTCTTT
TRBV30,TRBJ2-6,-,TRBD1,CAWSDRTGPGANVLTF,TGTGCCTGGAGCGACCGGACAGGGCCCGGGGCCAACGTCCTGACTTTC
TRBV5-1,TRBJ2-1,-,TRBD2,CASSTELAGQNEQFF,TGCGCCAGCAGCACAGAACTAGCGGGGCAAAATGAGCAGTTCTTC
TRBV19,TRBJ2-1,-,-,CASKYRSGLYNEQFF,TGTGCCAGTAAATATCGAAGCGGGCTCTACAATGAGCAGTTCTTC
TRBV20-1,TRBJ1-2,-,-,CSALNLGYTF,TGCAGTGCCTTGAATCTGGGCTACACCTTC
TRBV2,TRBJ2-7,-,-,CASRVNGDYEQYF,TGTGCCAGCAGAGTAAACGGGGACTACGAGCAGTACTTC
TRBV6-9,TRBJ1-4,-,-,CASLRSWGEKLFF,TGTGCCAGCTTGCGCAGCTGGGGTGAAAAACTGTTTTTT
TRBV10-3,TRBJ1-1,few,TRBD1,CAISDRGVNTEAFF,TGTGCCATCAGTGACAGGGGGGTGAACACTGAAGCTTTCTTT
TRBV4-3,TRBJ1-5,-,TRBD1,CASSLRQGENQPQHF,TGCGCCAGCAGCCTCAGACAGGGAGAGAATCAGCCCCAGCATTTT
TRBV2,TRBJ2-1,-,-,CASSGASEYNEQFF,TGTGCCAGCAGTGGGGCTAGCGAATACAATGAGCAGTTCTTC
TRBV5-1,TRBJ1-5,-,TRBD1,CASSPSPRDSSNQPQHF,TGCGCCAGCAGTCCTAGCCCTCGGGACAGCTCCAATCAGCCCCAGCATTTT
TRBV25-1,TRBJ1-1,-,-,CASSELTGYTEAFF,TGTGCCAGCAGTGAATTAACAGGGTACACTGAAGCTTTCTTT
TRBV9,TRBJ1-2,-,TRBD1,CASSGTAGGSYGYTF,TGTGCCAGCAGCGGAACGGCAGGGGGCTCCTATGGCTACACCTTC
TRBV7-2,TRBJ2-7,few,-,CASSSGGGQGPRYEQYF,TGTGCCAGCAGTTCAGGAGGGGGGCAGGGGCCTAGATACGAGCAGTACTTC
TRBV6-5,TRBJ1-1,-,-,CASSYSMGGTEAFF,TGTGCCAGCAGTTACTCGATGGGAGGCACTGAAGCTTTCTTT
TRBV2,TRBJ1-1,-,-,CASRTGRNTEAFF,TGTGCCAGCAGAACAGGGCGGAACACTGAAGCTTTCTTT
TRBV6-5,TRBJ1-2,-,-,CASSYSSRERGYTF,TGTGCCAGCAGTTACTCTTCCAGGGAGCGTGGCTACACCTTC
TRBV4-3,TRBJ2-7,once,-,CASSKDSGTVYEQYF,TGCGCCAGCAGCAAGGATTCCGGGACCGTCTACGAGCAGTACTTC
TRBV29-1,TRBJ2-5,-,-,CSVLPGRDTPSQETQYF,TGCAGCGTTCTACCGGGACGGGACACTCCCTCCCAAGAGACCCAGTACTTC
TRBV6-5,TRBJ1-1,-,-,CASAGNTEAFF,TGTGCCAGCGCAGGGAACACTGAAGCTTTCTTT
TRBV5-5,TRBJ1-2,-,-,CASSFNPNYGYTF,TGTGCCAGCAGCTTTAACCCTAACTATGGCTACACCTTC
TRBV7-2,TRBJ1-2,-,-,CASSLIPGTYGYTF,TGTGCCAGCAGCTTAATCCCGGGGACCTATGGCTACACCTTC
TRBV30,TRBJ2-5,-,-,CAWSVRGFLETQYF,TGTGCCTGGAGTGTACGAGGATTTCTAGAGACCCAGTACTTC
TRBV30,TRBJ1-2,-,-,CAWLPPDSRYDGYTF,TGTGCCTGGCTACCACCGGACAGCCGCTATGATGGCTACACCTTC
TRBV6-1,TRBJ2-7,-,TRBD2,CASREGLAGYYEQYF,TGTGCCAGCAGAGAGGGACTAGCGGGATACTACGAGCAGTACTTC
TRBV14,TRBJ2-3,-,TRBD2,CASSPTSGRKDTQYF,TGTGCCAGCAGCCCCACTAGCGGGAGAAAAGATACGCAGTATTTT
TRBV5-1,TRBJ1-5,-,-,CASSLAGPGNGQPQHF,TGCGCCAGCAGCTTGGCCGGTCCGGGGAATGGGCAGCCCCAGCATTTT
TRBV4-1,TRBJ2-4,few,-,CASSQENSQVIQYF,TGCGCCAGCAGCCAAGAGAACTCACAGGTCATTCAGTACTTC
TRBV19,TRBJ2-7,-,TRBD1,CASSLRDRVEQYF,TGTGCCAGTAGTCTCCGGGACAGGGTCGAGCAGTACTTC
TRBV7-6,TRBJ2-5,-,-,CASSLVGGIDGETQYF,TGTGCCAGCAGCTTAGTGGGAGGTATAGATGGGGAGACCCAGTACTTC
TRBV28,TRBJ1-2,-,-,CASSFAGEKEDYGYTF,TGTGCCAGCAGTTTCGCAGGGGAGAAGGAGGACTATGGCTACACCTTC
TRBV19,TRBJ1-1,-,-,CASLDWTEAFF,TGTGCCAGTCTGGACTGGACTGAAGCTTTCTTT
TRBV5-1,TRBJ2-3,-,-,CASSFRITDTQYF,TGCGCCAGCAGCTTTCGCATCACAGATACGCAGTATTTT